This TCR beta chain was identified during a study of blood T cell repertoires in COVID-19. Trimming left V 7 bases short and J 1 base short, with 12 bases between. Germline assignment: CDR1 MNHEY and CDR2 SVGAGI. The CDR3 consists of 14 residues. Living in 24 US areas, the participants were between roughly 18 and 89 years of age. Each participant's cohort was designated according to participant-reported clinical history. Among Cohort 3 donors, those recovered had two negative PCRs, clearance, or symptom resolution. The authors' processing: Cell counts per sample came from amplifying reference gene primers. Sequencing used immunoSEQ multiplex PCR; TCRdb keeps in-frame clones, though not all of them. That table supplies the V and J calls and clone size; D and trimming were determined from the DNA. The sample lists about 20,000 clones, about 91% occurring once.

The rearrangement uses TRBV6-5 and TRBJ2-3, with a weak D call TRBD1 (8 bases). Specimen: PBMCs or T cells enriched from blood (not recorded which). This sequence originates from a woman aged 30 to 39 who had recovered from COVID-19. The CDR3 reads CASNTGGGTDTQYF. CDR3 bases: TGTGCCAGCAACACAGGGGGGGGCACAGATACGCAGTATTTT.